Listed below are T cell receptor beta chains from one sample, sequenced in a study of blood T cells in healthy people across ages. TCRdb passed the 5' RACE reads through MiXCR, listing each CDR3 protein once. Of roughly 680,000 distinct CDR3 sequences in the sample, under 65% were seen once. The source material was blood. The receptor set was obtained from a woman older than 75 in good health. Both conserved end residues are part of each CDR3. The D gene is left open where the match is weak. Clone size, where shown, is once, few, many, or a class for clones that have expanded.

DNA: TGTGCCAGCGGAGGGGCCTACACCGGGGAGCTGTTTTTT
CDR3: CASGGAYTGELFF
size: .
V: TRBV6-2/TRBV6-3
J: TRBJ2-2
D: .

DNA: TGCAGTGCTAGAGCGATGGGGACTAGCGGTTACAATGAGCAGTTCTTC
CDR3: CSARAMGTSGYNEQFF
size: few
V: TRBV20-1
J: TRBJ2-1
D: TRBD2

DNA: TGTGCCAGCAGCTCCAGGGGCACGACGGGCAATGAGCAGTACTTC
CDR3: CASSSRGTTGNEQYF
size: few
V: TRBV11-2
J: TRBJ2-5
D: .

DNA: TGTGCCAGCCGTTTCTGGCGCGACAGCAATCAGCCCCAGCATTTT
CDR3: CASRFWRDSNQPQHF
size: .
V: TRBV12-3/TRBV12-4
J: TRBJ1-5
D: .

DNA: TGTGCCAGCAATCCGGGACAACTTTCCGGCTACACCTTC
CDR3: CASNPGQLSGYTF
size: .
V: TRBV2
J: TRBJ1-2
D: .

DNA: TGTGCCAGCAGCTTTGTCACTGGGTATGGCTACACCTTC
CDR3: CASSFVTGYGYTF
size: few
V: TRBV5-8
J: TRBJ1-2
D: .

DNA: TGCAGTGCTAGACCCGGGACTAGCCTCAGCAATGAGCAGTTCTTC
CDR3: CSARPGTSLSNEQFF
size: .
V: TRBV20-1
J: TRBJ2-1
D: TRBD2

DNA: TGTGCCAGCAGCTTACCCCTTTTAACGCAGTATTTT
CDR3: CASSLPLLTQYF
size: many
V: TRBV28
J: TRBJ2-3
D: .

DNA: TGTGCCAGCAGCTTAAGTAGACAGGGGATCTACGAGCAGTACTTC
CDR3: CASSLSRQGIYEQYF
size: .
V: TRBV7-2
J: TRBJ2-7
D: TRBD1

DNA: TGCGCCAGCAGCTCACACTTTGAATTAAGACAGGAGAGAAGGGACGATGAGCAGTACTTC
CDR3: CASSSHFELRQERRDDEQYF
size: once
V: TRBV5-6
J: TRBJ2-7
D: .